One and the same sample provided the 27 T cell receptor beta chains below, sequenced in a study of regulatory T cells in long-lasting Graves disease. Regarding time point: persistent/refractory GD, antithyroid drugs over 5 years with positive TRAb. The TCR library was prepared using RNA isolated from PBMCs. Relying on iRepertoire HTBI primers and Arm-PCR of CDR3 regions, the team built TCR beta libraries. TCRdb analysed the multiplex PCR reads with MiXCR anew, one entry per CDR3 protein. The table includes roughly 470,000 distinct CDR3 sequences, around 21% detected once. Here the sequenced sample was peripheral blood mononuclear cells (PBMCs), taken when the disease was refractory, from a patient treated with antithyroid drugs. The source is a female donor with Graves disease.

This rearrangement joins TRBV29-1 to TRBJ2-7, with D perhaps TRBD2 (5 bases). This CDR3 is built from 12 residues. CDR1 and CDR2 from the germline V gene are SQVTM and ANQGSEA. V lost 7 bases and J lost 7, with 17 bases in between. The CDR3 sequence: CSGSEIGGEQYF. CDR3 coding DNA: TGCAGCGGCAGCGAAATCGGCGGGGAGCAGTACTTC.

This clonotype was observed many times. The CDR3 sequence: CASMRGAHEAFF. The CDR3, as DNA: TGTGCCTCAATGCGGGGGGCACACGAAGCTTTCTTT. The gene calls are TRBV30 and TRBJ1-1, with D perhaps TRBD1 (6 bases). This CDR3 spans 12 amino acids. The germline V gene encodes CDR1 GTSNPN and CDR2 SVGIG (reference sequence). V shed 7 bases and J shed 8 bases, with 17 bases lying between them.

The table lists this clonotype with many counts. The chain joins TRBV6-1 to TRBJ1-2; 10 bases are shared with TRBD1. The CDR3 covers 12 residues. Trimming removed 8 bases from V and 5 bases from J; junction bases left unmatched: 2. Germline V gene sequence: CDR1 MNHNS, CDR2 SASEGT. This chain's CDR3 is CASRDRGYGYTF. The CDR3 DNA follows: TGTGCCAGCCGGGACAGGGGTTATGGCTACACCTTC.

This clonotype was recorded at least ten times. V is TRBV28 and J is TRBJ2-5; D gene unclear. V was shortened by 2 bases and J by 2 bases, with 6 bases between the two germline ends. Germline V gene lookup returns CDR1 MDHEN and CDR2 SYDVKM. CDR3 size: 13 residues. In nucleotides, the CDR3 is TGTGCCAGCAGTTTAGCTCAGCAAGAGACCCAGTACTTC. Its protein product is CASSLAQQETQYF.

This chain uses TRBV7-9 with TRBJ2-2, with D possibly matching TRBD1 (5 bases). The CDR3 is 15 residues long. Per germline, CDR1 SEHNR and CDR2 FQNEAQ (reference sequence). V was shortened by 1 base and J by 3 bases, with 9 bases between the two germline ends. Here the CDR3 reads CASSLGQSYTGELFF. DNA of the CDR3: TGTGCCAGCAGCTTAGGACAGTCGTACACCGGGGAGCTGTTTTTT.

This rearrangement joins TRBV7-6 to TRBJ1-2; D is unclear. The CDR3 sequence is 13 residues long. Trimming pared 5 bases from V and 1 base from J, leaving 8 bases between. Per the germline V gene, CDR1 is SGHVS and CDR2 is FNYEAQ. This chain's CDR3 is CASSPGNNYGYTF. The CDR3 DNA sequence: TGTGCCAGCAGCCCGGGAAATAACTATGGCTACACCTTC.

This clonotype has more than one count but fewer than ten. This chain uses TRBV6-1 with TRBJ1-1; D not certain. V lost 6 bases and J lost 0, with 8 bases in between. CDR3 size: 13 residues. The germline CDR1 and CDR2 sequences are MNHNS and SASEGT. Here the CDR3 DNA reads TGTGCCAGCAGGCCGGGCTTGAACACTGAAGCTTTCTTT. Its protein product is CASRPGLNTEAFF.

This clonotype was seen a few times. The CDR3 coding sequence is TGTGCCAGCACAACGAGGGGTGGGAGTGACACAGATACGCAGTATTTT. It encodes CASTTRGGSDTDTQYF. V and J are TRBV28 and TRBJ2-3; D may correspond to TRBD1 or TRBD2 (5 bases each). The V gene's germline CDR1 is MDHEN and CDR2 SYDVKM. Trimming cost V 7 bases and J 2 bases, with 19 bases left between them. The CDR3 is 16 amino acids.

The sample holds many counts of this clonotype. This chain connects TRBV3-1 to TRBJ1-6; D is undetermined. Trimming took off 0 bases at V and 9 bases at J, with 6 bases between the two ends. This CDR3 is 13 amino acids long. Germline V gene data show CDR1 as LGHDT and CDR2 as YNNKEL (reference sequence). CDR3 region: CASSQELGSPLHF. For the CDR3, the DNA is TGTGCCAGCAGCCAAGAACTAGGTTCACCCCTCCACTTT.

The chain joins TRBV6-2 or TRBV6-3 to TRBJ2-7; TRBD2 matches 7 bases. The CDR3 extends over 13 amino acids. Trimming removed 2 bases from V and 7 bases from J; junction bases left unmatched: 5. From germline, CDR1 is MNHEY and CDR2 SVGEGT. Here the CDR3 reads CASSYRREWEQYF. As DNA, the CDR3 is TGTGCCAGCAGTTACAGGCGGGAGTGGGAGCAGTACTTC.

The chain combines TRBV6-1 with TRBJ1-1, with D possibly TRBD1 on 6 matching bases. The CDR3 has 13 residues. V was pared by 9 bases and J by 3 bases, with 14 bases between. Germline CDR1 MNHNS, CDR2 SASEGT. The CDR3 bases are TGTGCCAGTCAGGGGAGTTCGGACACTGAAGCTTTCTTT. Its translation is CASQGSSDTEAFF.

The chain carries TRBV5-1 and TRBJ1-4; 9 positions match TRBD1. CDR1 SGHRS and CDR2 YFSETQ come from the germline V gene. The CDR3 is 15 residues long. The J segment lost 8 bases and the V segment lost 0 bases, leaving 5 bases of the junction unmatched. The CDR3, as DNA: TGCGCCAGCAGCTTGGGGACAGGGGTTGGAGAAAAACTGTTTTTT. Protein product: CASSLGTGVGEKLFF.

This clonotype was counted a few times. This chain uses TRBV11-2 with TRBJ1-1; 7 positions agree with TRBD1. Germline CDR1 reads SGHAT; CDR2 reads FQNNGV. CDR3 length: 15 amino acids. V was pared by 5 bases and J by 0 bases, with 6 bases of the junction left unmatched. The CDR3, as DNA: TGTGCCAGCAGCACCCGGGACAGATTGAACACTGAAGCTTTCTTT. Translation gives CASSTRDRLNTEAFF.

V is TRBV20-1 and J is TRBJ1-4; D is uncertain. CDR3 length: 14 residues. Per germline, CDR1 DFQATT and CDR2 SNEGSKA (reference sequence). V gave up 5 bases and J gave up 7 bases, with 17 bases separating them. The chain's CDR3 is CSARPGGLGEKLFF. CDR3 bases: TGCAGTGCTCGCCCCGGAGGGTTGGGTGAAAAACTGTTTTTT.

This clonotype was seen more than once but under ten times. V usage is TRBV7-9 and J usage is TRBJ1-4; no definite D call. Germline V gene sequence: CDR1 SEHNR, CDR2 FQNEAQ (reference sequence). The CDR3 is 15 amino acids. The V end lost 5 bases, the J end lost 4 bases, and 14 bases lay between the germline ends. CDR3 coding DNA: TGTGCCAGCAGCCCAATCCAAGCGGGTAATGAAAAACTGTTTTTT. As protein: CASSPIQAGNEKLFF. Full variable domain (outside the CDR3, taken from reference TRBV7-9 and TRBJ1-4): DTGVSQNPRHKITKRGQNVTFRCDPISEHNRLYWYRQTLGQGPEFLTYFQNEAQLEKSRLLSDRFSAERPKGSFSTLEIQRTEQGDSAMYLCASSPIQAGNEKLFFGSGTQLSVL.

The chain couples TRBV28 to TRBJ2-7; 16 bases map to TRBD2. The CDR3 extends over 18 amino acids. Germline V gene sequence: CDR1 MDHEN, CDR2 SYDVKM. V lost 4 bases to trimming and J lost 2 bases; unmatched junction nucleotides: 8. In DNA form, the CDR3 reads TGTGCCAGCAGTTCTCCGGGACTAGCGGGAGGGCTTCCCTACGAGCAGTACTTC. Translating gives CASSSPGLAGGLPYEQYF.

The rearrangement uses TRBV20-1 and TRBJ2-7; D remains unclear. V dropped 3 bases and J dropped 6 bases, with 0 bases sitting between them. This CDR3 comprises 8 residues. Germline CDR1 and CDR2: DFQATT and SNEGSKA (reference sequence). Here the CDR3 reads CSASEQYF. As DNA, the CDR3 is TGCAGTGCTAGCGAGCAGTACTTC.

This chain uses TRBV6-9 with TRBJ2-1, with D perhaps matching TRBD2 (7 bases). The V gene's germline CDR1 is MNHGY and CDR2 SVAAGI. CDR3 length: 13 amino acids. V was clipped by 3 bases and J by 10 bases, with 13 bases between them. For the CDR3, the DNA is TGTGCCAGCAGTTACGGGGGGCGGGACGAGCAGTTCTTC. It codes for CASSYGGRDEQFF.

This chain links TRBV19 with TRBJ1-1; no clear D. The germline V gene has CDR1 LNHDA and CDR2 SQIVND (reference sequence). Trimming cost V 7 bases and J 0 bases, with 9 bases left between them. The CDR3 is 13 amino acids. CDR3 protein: CASNRALNTEAFF. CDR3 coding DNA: TGTGCCAGTAACCGGGCTTTGAACACTGAAGCTTTCTTT.

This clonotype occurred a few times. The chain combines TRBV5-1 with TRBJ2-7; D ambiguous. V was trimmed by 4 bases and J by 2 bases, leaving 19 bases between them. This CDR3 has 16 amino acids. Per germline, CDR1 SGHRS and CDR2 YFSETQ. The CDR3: CASSPRNSKFAYEQYF. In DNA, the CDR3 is TGCGCCAGCAGCCCCAGGAATAGCAAGTTTGCCTACGAGCAGTACTTC.

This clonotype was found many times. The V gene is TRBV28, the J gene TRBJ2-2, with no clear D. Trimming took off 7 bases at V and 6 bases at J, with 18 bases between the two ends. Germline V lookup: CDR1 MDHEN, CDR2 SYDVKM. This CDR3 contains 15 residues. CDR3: CASTQTIGSAGELFF. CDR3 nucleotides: TGTGCCAGCACTCAAACCATCGGCTCGGCCGGGGAGCTGTTTTTT.

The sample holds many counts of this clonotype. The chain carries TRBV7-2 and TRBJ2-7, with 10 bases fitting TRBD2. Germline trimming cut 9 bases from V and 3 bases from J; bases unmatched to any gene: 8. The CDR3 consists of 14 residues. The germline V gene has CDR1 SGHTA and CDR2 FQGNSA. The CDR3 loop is CASSLASGSYEQYF. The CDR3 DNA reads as TGTGCCAGTAGTCTGGCTAGCGGGAGCTACGAGCAGTACTTC. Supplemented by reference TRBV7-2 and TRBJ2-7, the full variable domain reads GAGVSQSPSNKVTEKGKDVELRCDPISGHTALYWYRQSLGQGLEFLIYFQGNSAPDKSGLPSDRFSAERTGGSVSTLTIQRTQQEDSAVYLCASSLASGSYEQYFGPGTRLTVT.

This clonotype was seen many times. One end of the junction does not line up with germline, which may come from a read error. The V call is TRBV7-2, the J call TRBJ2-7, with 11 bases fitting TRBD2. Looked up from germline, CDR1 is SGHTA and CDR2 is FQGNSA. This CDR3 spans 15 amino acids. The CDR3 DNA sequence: TGTGCCAGCAGCCTAGCGGGAGGTACCGCGTGGGAGCAGTACTTC. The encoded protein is CASSLAGGTAWEQYF. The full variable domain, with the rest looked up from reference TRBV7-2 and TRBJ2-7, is GAGVSQSPSNKVTEKGKDVELRCDPISGHTALYWYRQSLGQGLEFLIYFQGNSAPDKSGLPSDRFSAERTGGSVSTLTIQRTQQEDSAVYLCASSLAGGTAWEQYFGPGTRLTVT.

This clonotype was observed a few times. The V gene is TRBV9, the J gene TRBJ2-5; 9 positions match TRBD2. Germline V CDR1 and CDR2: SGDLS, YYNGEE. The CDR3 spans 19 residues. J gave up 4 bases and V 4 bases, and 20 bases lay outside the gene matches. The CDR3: CASSPGGLAAAGGGETQYF. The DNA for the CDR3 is TGTGCCAGCAGCCCGGGGGGACTAGCAGCCGCAGGAGGAGGAGAGACCCAGTACTTC.

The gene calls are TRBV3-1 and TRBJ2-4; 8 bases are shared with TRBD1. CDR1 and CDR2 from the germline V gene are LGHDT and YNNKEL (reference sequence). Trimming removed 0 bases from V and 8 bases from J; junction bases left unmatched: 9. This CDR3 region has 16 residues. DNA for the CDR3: TGTGCCAGCAGCCAAGAACGACAGGGGAACGCTTACATTCAGTACTTC. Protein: CASSQERQGNAYIQYF.

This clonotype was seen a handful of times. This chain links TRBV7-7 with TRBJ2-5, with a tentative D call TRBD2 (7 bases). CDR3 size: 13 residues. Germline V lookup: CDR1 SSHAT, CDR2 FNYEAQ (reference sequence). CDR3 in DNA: TGTGCGAGCGGAGGGGGGGGCTGGGAGACCCAGTACTTC. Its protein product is CASGGGGWETQYF.

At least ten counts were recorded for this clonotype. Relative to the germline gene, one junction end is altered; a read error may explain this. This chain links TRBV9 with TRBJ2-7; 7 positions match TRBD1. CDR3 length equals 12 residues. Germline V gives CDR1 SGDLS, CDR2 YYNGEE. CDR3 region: CASSVEGQPLFF. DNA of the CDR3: TGTGCCAGCAGCGTAGAGGGACAGCCCCTTTTCTTC.